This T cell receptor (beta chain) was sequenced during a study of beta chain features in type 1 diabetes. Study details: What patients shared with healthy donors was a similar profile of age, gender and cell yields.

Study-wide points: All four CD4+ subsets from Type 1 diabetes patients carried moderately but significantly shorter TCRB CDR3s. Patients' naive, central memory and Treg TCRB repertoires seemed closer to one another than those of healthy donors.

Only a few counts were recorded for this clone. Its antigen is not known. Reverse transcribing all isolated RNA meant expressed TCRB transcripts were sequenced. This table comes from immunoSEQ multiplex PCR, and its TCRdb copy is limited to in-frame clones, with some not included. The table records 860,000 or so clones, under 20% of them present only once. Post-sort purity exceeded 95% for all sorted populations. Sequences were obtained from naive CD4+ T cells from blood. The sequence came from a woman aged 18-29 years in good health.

CDR3 region: CASSLGLAGSTYEQYF. The CDR3 DNA sequence: TGTGCCAGCAGCTTAGGACTAGCGGGAAGTACCTACGAGCAGTACTTC. This chain connects TRBV7-8 to TRBJ2-7, with 11 positions matching TRBD2. The CDR3 has 16 amino acids. CDR1 and CDR2 from the germline V gene are SGHVS and FQNEAQ. V was pared by 1 base and J by 2 bases, with 4 bases of the junction left unmatched.